This TCR beta chain was sequenced for a study of T cell responses to AZD1222 COVID-19 vaccine. Study in general: It was second doses at about 4 or about 12 weeks that were pooled.

V dropped 4 bases and J dropped 0 bases, with 10 bases sitting between them. The germline V gene has CDR1 SGHDN and CDR2 FVKESK. The CDR3 runs 15 residues. Clones were read by immunoSEQ multiplex PCR, and TCRdb kept only the in-frame ones, dropping some. This sample yields 90,000 to 100,000 clones, of which around nine tenths are seen a single time; 2.8% belongs to the top ten. The TCR sequence derives from an adult in good health. The chain employs TRBV14 and TRBJ2-1; no clear D gene. Here the sequenced sample was peripheral blood, taken on day 0 of AZD1222 vaccination. CDR3 region: CASSREISSYNEQFF. DNA of the CDR3: TGTGCCAGCAGCCGTGAAATCTCCTCCTACAATGAGCAGTTCTTC.